The text below deals with one TCR beta chain. Its antigen is unidentified. The data originate from a study of cytotoxic CD8 clonotypes in ibrutinib-treated CLL. Overall study context: Response sampling took place at median about 12 months of treatment, range 6 to 36. Samples showed on average approximately 260,000 productive templates and tens of thousands of productive rearrangements. The study, taken as a whole, reports: Sustained-remission patients were sampled at different times than progressing patients were. Before falling back toward baseline at progression, clonality had risen at the time of ibrutinib response.

This table comes from immunoSEQ multiplex PCR, and its TCRdb copy is limited to in-frame clones, with some not included. The table shows some 200,000 clones, with just under 80% occurring only once. The ends lost 3 bases at V and 9 bases at J; junction bases unmatched: 7. The CDR3 covers 13 residues. The germline V gene has CDR1 MDHEN and CDR2 SYDVKM. V gene TRBV28 combines with J gene TRBJ2-5; 7 bases are shared with TRBD2. The clonotype originates from a human donor with chronic lymphocytic leukemia. The source was PBMCs, collected after 12 months of ibrutinib treatment. The CDR3 is CASSLGIRGAQYF. The CDR3 DNA is TGTGCCAGCAGTTTGGGGATCCGGGGGGCCCAGTACTTC.